This T cell receptor beta chain was sequenced during a study of vaccination and CD4 T cells after COVID-19. Study summary: In culture, cells were exposed to overlapping spike peptides from SARS-CoV-2, HCoV-NL63, HCoV-OC43 and HCoV-229E.

Time point of the sample: late sampling 161 to 241 days after vaccination in a few convalescent patients. This sample's treatment: approximately 10-day PBMC culture with coronavirus spike peptide pools or control peptides (ViraFEST assay). Trimming removed 4 bases from V and 3 bases from J, with 9 bases in between. The CDR3 extends over 13 amino acids. The germline gives CDR1 MNHEY, CDR2 SVGEGT. Worth noting for this clonotype: Its antigen is undetermined.

Cultured CD4+ T cell DNA underwent sequencing with the Oncomine TCR Beta short-read assay. TCRdb processed the PCR reads anew with MiXCR; each CDR3 protein has one entry. Seen here are around 16,000 distinct CDR3 sequences, just under 55% observed once, and the top ten hold approximately 15%. The sequences come from CD4+ T cells from blood, cultured in vitro, collected about 7 months after SARS-CoV-2 vaccination. The TCR was taken from a human donor who had recovered from COVID-19. The J gene is TRBJ2-5, the V gene TRBV6-2 or TRBV6-3, with D tentatively TRBD2 (6 bases). DNA for the CDR3: TGTGCCAGCAGTTGGTGGAGGGAAGAGACCCAGTACTTC. This sequence encodes CASSWWREETQYF.